The 8 T cell receptor beta chains presented below share a single source sample, sequenced in a study of PD-1 blockade in mismatch repair-deficient tumors. Produced via immunoSEQ multiplex PCR; TCRdb's table is partial and in-frame only. This sample yields under 95,000 clones, of which roughly 80% are seen a single time; approximately 5% belongs to the top ten. Sequenced material: peripheral blood, taken 44 weeks after starting pembrolizumab. The receptors here all came from an adult with mismatch repair-deficient cancer.

This clone was found many times. The chain recombines TRBV12-5 with TRBJ1-5; 8 nucleotides line up with TRBD1. The CDR3 sequence is 17 residues long. The germline CDR1 and CDR2 sequences are LGHNT and FRNRAP. Germline trimming cut 4 bases from V and 1 base from J; bases unmatched to any gene: 9. The CDR3: CASGSVGQGRSNQPQHF. The DNA of the CDR3 is TGTGCTAGTGGTTCCGTCGGACAGGGCAGGAGCAATCAGCCCCAGCATTTT.

The chain uses TRBV11-3 and TRBJ2-1; D might be TRBD2 (5 bases). The CDR3 totals 15 residues. V lost 0 bases, J lost 4 bases, and 10 bases lay in between. Germline CDR1 is SGHNT and CDR2 is YENEEA. This CDR3 is CASSLEARGYNEQFF. The CDR3, as DNA: TGTGCCAGCAGCTTAGAGGCGCGAGGGTACAATGAGCAGTTCTTC.

The chain is built from TRBV7-9 and TRBJ1-4; D remains ambiguous. The CDR3 sequence is 12 residues long. V lost 6 bases, J lost 3 bases, and 5 bases lay in between. In germline, CDR1 is SEHNR, CDR2 FQNEAQ (reference sequence). The CDR3 sequence is CASRESNEKLFF. The CDR3 coding sequence is TGTGCCAGCAGGGAGTCTAATGAAAAACTGTTTTTT.

The V call is TRBV5-6, the J call TRBJ2-3, with 9 bases matching TRBD2. Germline V gives CDR1 SGHDT, CDR2 YYEEEE. V lost 0 bases, J lost 0 bases, and 2 bases stayed unmatched. The CDR3 runs 16 residues. The CDR3 region has the DNA TGTGCCAGCAGCTTGGTTAGCGGGGGTAGCACAGATACGCAGTATTTT. Encoded protein: CASSLVSGGSTDTQYF.

J is TRBJ2-2 and V is TRBV5-1; 7 bases line up with TRBD2. Germline V lookup: CDR1 SGHRS, CDR2 YFSETQ. The V gene end was trimmed by 1 base and the J gene end by 4 bases; junction bases not matched to a gene: 4. The length of the CDR3 is 15 residues. CDR3 sequence reads: CASSLTSASTGELFF. DNA for the CDR3: TGCGCCAGCAGCTTGACTAGCGCGAGCACCGGGGAGCTGTTTTTT. The variable domain in full, with the rest retrieved from reference TRBV5-1 and TRBJ2-2, is KAGVTQTPRYLIKTRGQQVTLSCSPISGHRSVSWYQQTPGQGLQFLFEYFSETQRNKGNFPGRFSGRQFSNSRSEMNVSTLELGDSALYLCASSLTSASTGELFFGEGSRLTVL.

A few counts support this clone. The J gene is TRBJ1-1, the V gene TRBV9, with TRBD1 identical over 9 bases. V trimming: 1 base; J trimming: 1 base; junction bases outside the gene matches: 2. The CDR3 is made up of 15 amino acids. Germline assignment: CDR1 SGDLS and CDR2 YYNGEE. CDR3 loop: CASSVMGQGNTEAFF. DNA of the CDR3: TGTGCCAGCAGCGTAATGGGACAGGGGAACACTGAAGCTTTCTTT.

The chain has TRBV29-1 and TRBJ2-7; tentatively, D is TRBD1 (6 bases). The ends were cut back, 6 bases at V and 0 bases at J, with 12 bases in the middle. The V gene's germline CDR1 is SQVTM and CDR2 ANQGSEA. CDR3 length equals 13 residues. CDR3 amino acids: CSVKGVSSYEQYF. The CDR3 DNA reads as TGCAGCGTGAAGGGGGTTAGCTCCTACGAGCAGTACTTC.

This clone appeared once. This chain uses TRBV5-4 with TRBJ1-5; the D gene is possibly TRBD1 (6 bases). Germline V CDR1 and CDR2: SGHNT, YYREEE (reference sequence). V was trimmed by 4 bases and J by 1 base, leaving 21 bases between them. The CDR3 has 18 residues. CDR3 in DNA: TGTGCCAGCAGCCCCCAGGGGTTACAGTCTATGAGCAATCAGCCCCAGCATTTT. Translating gives CASSPQGLQSMSNQPQHF.